The 9 T cell receptor beta chains listed next were all sequenced from one sample in a study of blood T cell repertoires in COVID-19. Repertoires were generated with immunoSEQ multiplex PCR, while TCRdb's copy carries only in-frame clones and drops some. The table includes 90,000 to 150,000 clones, roughly nine tenths detected once. Sample: peripheral blood. All receptors derive from a man between 65 and 85 years old who had recovered from COVID-19.

The genes are TRBV27 and TRBJ2-1; 7 nucleotides align to TRBD1. The CDR3 contains 17 residues. The V and J ends lost 4 bases and 0 bases, in that order; junction bases with no gene match: 9. Per the germline V gene, CDR1 is MNHEY and CDR2 is SMNVEV (reference sequence). CDR3 DNA sequence: TGTGCCAGCAGTTCCACCTCACAGGGGAGCTCCTACAATGAGCAGTTCTTC. It specifies CASSSTSQGSSYNEQFF.

This clone showed up just once. The V and J genes are TRBV10-3 and TRBJ1-6; 7 nucleotides line up with TRBD1. Losses at the gene ends were 10 bases for V and 5 bases for J; bases not matched to a gene: 8. CDR3 size: 14 residues. Germline CDR1 ENHRY, CDR2 SYGVKD. CDR3 in amino acids: CATQGTVNNSPLHF. CDR3 sequence (DNA): TGTGCCACCCAGGGGACAGTGAATAATTCACCCCTCCACTTT.

The chain employs TRBV7-9 and TRBJ1-5, with 9 bases fitting TRBD1. Germline V gives CDR1 SEHNR, CDR2 FQNEAQ (reference sequence). Trimming took 3 bases from V and 7 from J; bases not matched to a gene: 10. The CDR3 contains 16 residues. The CDR3 loop reads CASSLGTGRVLQPQHF. The CDR3, as DNA: TGTGCCAGCAGCTTGGGGACAGGGAGGGTTTTGCAGCCCCAGCATTTT. Filled out from reference TRBV7-9 and TRBJ1-5, the complete variable domain reads DTGVSQNPRHKITKRGQNVTFRCDPISEHNRLYWYRQTLGQGPEFLTYFQNEAQLEKSRLLSDRFSAERPKGSFSTLEIQRTEQGDSAMYLCASSLGTGRVLQPQHFGDGTRLSIL.

The CDR3 DNA reads as TGTGCCAGCACCGCTTGGACAGGCGGAAACACTGAAGCTTTCTTT. It is translated as CASTAWTGGNTEAFF. J is TRBJ1-1 and V is TRBV2; 7 nucleotides agree with TRBD1. CDR1 SNHLY and CDR2 FYNNEI come from the germline V gene. The V and J ends lost 7 bases and 2 bases, in that order; junction bases with no gene match: 10. The length of the CDR3 is 15 residues.

The J gene is TRBJ1-1, the V gene TRBV5-6; D remains unclear. Trimming pared 1 base from V and 4 bases from J, leaving 20 bases between. Germline CDR1 is SGHDT and CDR2 is YYEEEE. This CDR3 has 17 residues. Written as DNA, the CDR3 is TGTGCCAGCAGCTTGATGGCGGCCGGGGATTGGAGCACTGAAGCTTTCTTT. The encoded protein is CASSLMAAGDWSTEAFF.

The chain links TRBV18 to TRBJ1-3; TRBD1 might be the D (6 bases). Trimming cost V 1 base and J 2 bases, with 12 bases left between them. The CDR3 spans 16 residues. Germline loops: CDR1 KGHSH, CDR2 LQKENI. CDR3 in DNA: TGTGCCAGCTCACCACGCCAGGGGTTCACTGGAAACACCATATATTTT. It yields the protein CASSPRQGFTGNTIYF. The full variable domain, in which reference TRBV18 and TRBJ1-3 provide the parts outside the CDR3, is NAGVMQNPRHLVRRRGQEARLRCSPMKGHSHVYWYRQLPEEGLKFMVYLQKENIIDESGMPKERFSAEFPKEGPSILRIQQVVRGDSAAYFCASSPRQGFTGNTIYFGEGSWLTVV.

This chain connects TRBV5-1 to TRBJ2-1; 10 bases align to TRBD2. The germline V gene has CDR1 SGHRS and CDR2 YFSETQ. The CDR3 runs to 19 residues. Trimming cost V 1 base and J 2 bases; bases outside gene matches: 12. Written as DNA, the CDR3 is TGCGCCAGCAGCTTGTCGTCGCTAGCGGGAGTTCCCACCTACAATGAGCAGTTCTTC. The encoded protein is CASSLSSLAGVPTYNEQFF.

The CDR3: CASSPLLAGGPDGNEQFF. CDR3 DNA: TGTGCCAGCTCACCACTACTAGCGGGGGGGCCGGACGGTAATGAGCAGTTCTTC. The chain employs TRBV18 and TRBJ2-1, with TRBD2 matching 13 bases. Germline trimming cut 1 base from V and 7 bases from J; bases unmatched to any gene: 10. The germline V gene encodes CDR1 KGHSH and CDR2 LQKENI. The CDR3 extends over 18 amino acids.

J is TRBJ2-5 and V is TRBV7-2; no definite D call. Germline V lookup: CDR1 SGHTA, CDR2 FQGNSA. The V end lost 1 base, the J end lost 7 bases, and 10 bases lay between the germline ends. The CDR3 is 13 amino acids. The CDR3 nucleotides read TGTGCCAGCAGCTTAGACCTCTCGGGGACCCAGTACTTC. Residues: CASSLDLSGTQYF.